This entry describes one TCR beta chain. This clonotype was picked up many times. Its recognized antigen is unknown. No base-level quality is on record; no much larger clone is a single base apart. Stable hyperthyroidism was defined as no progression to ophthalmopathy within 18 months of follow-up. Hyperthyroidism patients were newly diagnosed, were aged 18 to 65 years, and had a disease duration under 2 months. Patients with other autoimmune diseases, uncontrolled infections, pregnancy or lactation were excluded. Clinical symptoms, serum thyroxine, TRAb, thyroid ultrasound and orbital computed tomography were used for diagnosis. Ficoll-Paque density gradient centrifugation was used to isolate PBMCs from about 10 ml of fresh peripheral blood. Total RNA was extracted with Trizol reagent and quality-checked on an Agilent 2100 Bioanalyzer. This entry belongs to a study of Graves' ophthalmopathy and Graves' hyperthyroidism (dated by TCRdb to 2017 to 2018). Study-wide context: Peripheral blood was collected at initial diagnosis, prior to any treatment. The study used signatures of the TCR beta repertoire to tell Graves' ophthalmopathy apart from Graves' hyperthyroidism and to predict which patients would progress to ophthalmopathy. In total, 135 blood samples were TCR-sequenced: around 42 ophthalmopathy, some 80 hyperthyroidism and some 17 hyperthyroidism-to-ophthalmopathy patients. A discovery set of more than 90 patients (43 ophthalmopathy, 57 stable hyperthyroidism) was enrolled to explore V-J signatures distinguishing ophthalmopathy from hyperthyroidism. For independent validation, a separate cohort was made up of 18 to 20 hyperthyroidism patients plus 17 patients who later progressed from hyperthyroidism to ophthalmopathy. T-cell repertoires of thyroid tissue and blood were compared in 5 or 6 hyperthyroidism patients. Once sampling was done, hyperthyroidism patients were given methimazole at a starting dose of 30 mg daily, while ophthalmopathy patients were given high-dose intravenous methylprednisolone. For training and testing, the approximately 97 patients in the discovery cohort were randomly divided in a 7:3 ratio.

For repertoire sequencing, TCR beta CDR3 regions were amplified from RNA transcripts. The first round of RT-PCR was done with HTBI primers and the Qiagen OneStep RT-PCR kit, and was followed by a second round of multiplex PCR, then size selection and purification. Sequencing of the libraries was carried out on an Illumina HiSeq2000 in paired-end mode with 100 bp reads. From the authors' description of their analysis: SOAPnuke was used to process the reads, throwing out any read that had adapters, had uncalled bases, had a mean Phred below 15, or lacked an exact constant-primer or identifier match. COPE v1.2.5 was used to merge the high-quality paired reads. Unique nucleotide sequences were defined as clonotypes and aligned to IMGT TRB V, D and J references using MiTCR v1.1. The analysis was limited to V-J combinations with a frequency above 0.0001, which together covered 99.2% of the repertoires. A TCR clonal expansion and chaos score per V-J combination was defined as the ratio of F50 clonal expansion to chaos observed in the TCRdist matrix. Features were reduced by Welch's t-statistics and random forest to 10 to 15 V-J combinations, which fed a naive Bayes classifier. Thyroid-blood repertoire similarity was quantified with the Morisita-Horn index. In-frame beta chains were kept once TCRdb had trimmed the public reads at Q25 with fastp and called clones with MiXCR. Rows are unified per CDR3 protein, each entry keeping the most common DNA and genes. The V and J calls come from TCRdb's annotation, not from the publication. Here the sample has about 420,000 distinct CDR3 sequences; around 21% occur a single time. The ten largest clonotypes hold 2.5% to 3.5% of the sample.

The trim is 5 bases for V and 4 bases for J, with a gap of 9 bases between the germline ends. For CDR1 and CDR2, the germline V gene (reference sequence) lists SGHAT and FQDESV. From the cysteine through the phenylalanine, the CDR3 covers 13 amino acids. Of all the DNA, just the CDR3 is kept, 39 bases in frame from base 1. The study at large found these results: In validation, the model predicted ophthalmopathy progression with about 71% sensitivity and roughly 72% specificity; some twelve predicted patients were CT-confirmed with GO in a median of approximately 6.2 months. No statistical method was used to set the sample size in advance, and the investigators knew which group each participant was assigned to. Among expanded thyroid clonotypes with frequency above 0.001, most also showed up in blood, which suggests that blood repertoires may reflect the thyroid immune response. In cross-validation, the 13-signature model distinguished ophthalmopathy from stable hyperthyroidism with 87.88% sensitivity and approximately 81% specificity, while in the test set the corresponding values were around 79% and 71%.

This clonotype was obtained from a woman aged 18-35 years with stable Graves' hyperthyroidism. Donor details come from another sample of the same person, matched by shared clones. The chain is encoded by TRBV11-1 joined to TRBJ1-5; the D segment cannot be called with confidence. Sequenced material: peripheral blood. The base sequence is TGTGCCAGCAGCCGGTCGCGAAATCAGCCCCAGCATTTT. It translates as CASSRSRNQPQHF. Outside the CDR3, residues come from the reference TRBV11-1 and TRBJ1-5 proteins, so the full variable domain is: EAEVAQSPRYKITEKSQAVAFWCDPISGHATLYWYRQILGQGPELLVQFQDESVVDDSQLPKDRFSAERLKGVDSTLKIQPAELGDSAMYLCASSRSRNQPQHFGDGTRLSIL.